The clone carrying this T cell receptor beta chain was seen ten or more times. What it binds is not known. Each TCR cDNA molecule bore a unique molecular identifier. TCRdb reprocessed the 5' RACE reads with MiXCR, giving one entry per CDR3 protein. The sample includes some 9,800 distinct CDR3 sequences, about 6.3% seen only once; the top ten take roughly 9.1%. Time point specified: sample taken at primary tumor resection. The donor group consisted of around 66 patients who had untreated, early-stage non-small cell lung cancer. Tumor, nontumor lung or frozen PBMC supplied whole RNA that was sequenced unsorted. These data belong to a study of spatial heterogeneity in lung cancer. Study-level background: Sequencing consistently turned up more beta-chain sequences than alpha-chain sequences.

Study-wide results and limits: The study found that expanded intratumoral alpha and beta TCR counts tracked tumor mutation counts.

The source of this sequence is a male donor with early-stage non-small cell lung cancer. The input for sequencing was lung tumor tissue, taken at surgery.

For the CDR3, the DNA is TGCGCCAGCAGCTTGTCTGGGGGACGGGATACGCAGTATTTT. Translating gives CASSLSGGRDTQYF. This sequence joins TRBV5-1 and TRBJ2-3; D is tentatively TRBD1 or TRBD2 (5 bases each). V shed 1 base and J shed 6 bases, with 12 bases lying between them. CDR3 length: 14 residues. CDR1 and CDR2 (germline): SGHRS, YFSETQ.